This T cell receptor (beta chain) came from a study of blood T cell repertoires in COVID-19. Study at large: Samples taken during acute and convalescent COVID-19 were collected in the United States, Italy and Spain. In each case, the material was cDNA or gDNA derived from T cells, B-cell-depleted T cells, or PBMCs.

Study processing details: Amplification of reference gene primers provided the estimated nucleated cell counts. TCRdb's copy holds only in-frame clones and misses some; the assay was immunoSEQ multiplex PCR. The V and J calls and clone size are taken from that table; D and trimming were inferred from the DNA. The sample contains about 220,000 clones, around 86% of which appear only once. The germline gives CDR1 ENHRY, CDR2 SYGVKD. CDR3 length: 13 residues. V shed 9 bases and J 7 bases; nucleotides not matched to a gene: 6. The clonotype was recovered from a human donor in a cohort sampled during active COVID-19. The source material was peripheral blood. V usage is TRBV10-3 and J usage is TRBJ1-6; 7 nucleotides line up with TRBD1. DNA of the CDR3: TGTGCCATTACCGGGACAGACAATTCACCCCTCCACTTT. It is translated as CAITGTDNSPLHF.